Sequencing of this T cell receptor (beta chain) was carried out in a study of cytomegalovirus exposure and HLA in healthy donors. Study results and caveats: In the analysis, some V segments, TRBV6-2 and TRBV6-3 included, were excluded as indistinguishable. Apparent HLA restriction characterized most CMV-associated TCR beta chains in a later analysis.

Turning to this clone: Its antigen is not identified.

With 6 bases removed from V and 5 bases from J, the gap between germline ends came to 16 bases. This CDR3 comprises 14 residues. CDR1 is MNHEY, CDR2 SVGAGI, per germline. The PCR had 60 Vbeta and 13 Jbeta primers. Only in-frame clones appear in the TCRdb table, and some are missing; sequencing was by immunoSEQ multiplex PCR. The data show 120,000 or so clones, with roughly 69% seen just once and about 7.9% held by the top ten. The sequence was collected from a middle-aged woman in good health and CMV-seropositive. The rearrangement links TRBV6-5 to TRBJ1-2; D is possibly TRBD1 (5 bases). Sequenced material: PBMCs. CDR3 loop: CASRSTATPYGYTF. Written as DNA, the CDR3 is TGTGCCAGCAGATCGACAGCCACTCCTTATGGCTACACCTTC.